Listed below are T cell receptor beta chains from one sample, sequenced in a study of cytomegalovirus exposure and HLA in healthy donors. The data were produced by immunoSEQ multiplex PCR, yet TCRdb's version contains in-frame clones alone and is incomplete. Of 110,000 or so clones listed, 82% are singletons. The sequenced material came from PBMCs. Receptor source: a woman between 18 and 30 years old in good health and CMV-seronegative. Each CDR3 is given with its conserved first and last residue. The order of the fields is J gene, V gene, clone size, D gene, CDR3 DNA, CDR3 protein. The D gene is left open where the match is weak. Clone size, where shown, is once, few, many, or a class for clones that have expanded.

TRBJ1-3 | TRBV6-5 | NA | NA | TGTGCCAGCAGGGCGGACAGATTCTCTGGAAACACCATATATTTT | CASRADRFSGNTIYF
TRBJ1-5 | TRBV28 | NA | TRBD1 | TGTGCCAGCGGCAAAGCCGACCGGGACAGGAGGCCCCAGCATTTT | CASGKADRDRRPQHF
TRBJ2-7 | TRBV7-2 | few | TRBD2 | TGTGCCAGCAGCCCCTTAGGTCTAGCGGTCTCCTACGAGCAGTACTTC | CASSPLGLAVSYEQYF
TRBJ1-1 | TRBV29-1 | NA | NA | TGCAGCGGAGGGAGCACTGAAGCTTTCTTT | CSGGSTEAFF
TRBJ1-2 | TRBV19 | NA | NA | TGTGCCAGTAGTATAACCCCCCAAAGACTCGGGGGCTACACCTTC | CASSITPQRLGGYTF
TRBJ1-5 | TRBV4-1 | few | NA | TGCGCCAGCAGCCTCAGGACAGAAATTAGCAATCAGCCCCAGCATTTT | CASSLRTEISNQPQHF
TRBJ1-1 | TRBV12-5 | once | NA | TGTGCTAGTGAACGGTCCCCGAAAGCAGCTTTCTTT | CASERSPKAAFF
TRBJ1-4 | TRBV11-2 | NA | TRBD1 | TGTGCCAGCAGCTTAGGACAACAGGGGGAAAAACTGTTTTTT | CASSLGQQGEKLFF
TRBJ1-2 | TRBV11-2 | NA | TRBD1 | TGTGCCAGCAGCTCCTTCCCAGGACAGGCCGACTATGGCTACACCTTC | CASSSFPGQADYGYTF
TRBJ1-2 | TRBV2 | NA | NA | TGTGCCAGCAGAGCTCAGGGTGGAGGGTATGGCTACACCTTC | CASRAQGGGYGYTF
TRBJ2-7 | TRBV28 | few | TRBD2 | TGTGCCAGCAGAGATAGCGGGAGTGTGGGCGAGCAGTACTTC | CASRDSGSVGEQYF